These T cell receptor beta chains were read from a single sample in a study of response to subunit inactivated influenza vaccine. Using its own MiXCR run on the RT-PCR reads, TCRdb lists one record per CDR3 protein. In the table there are more than 400,000 distinct CDR3 sequences, about a tenth of which are singletons. This specimen consisted of PBMCs from blood, obtained 40 to 50 days after vaccination. All receptors derive from a man aged 50 or older who received an inactivated influenza vaccine. CDR3s include the opening cysteine and the closing phenylalanine or tryptophan. The D gene is left open where the match is weak. Clone size, where shown, is once, few, many, or a class for clones that have expanded.

d_gene | abundance | j_gene | v_gene | CDR3aa | CDR3nt
TRBD2 | NA | TRBJ2-2 | TRBV11-1 | CASSPTSGRAGVVELFF | TGTGCCAGCAGCCCGACTAGCGGGAGGGCCGGCGTCGTGGAGCTGTTTTTT
TRBD1 | few | TRBJ1-2 | TRBV10-3 | CAISGRTGDGYTF | TGTGCCATCAGTGGGAGGACAGGGGATGGCTACACCTTC
NA | many | TRBJ2-3 | TRBV5-1 | CASRRGYRGLTDTQYF | TGCGCCAGCAGGAGAGGGTACCGGGGTCTCACAGATACGCAGTATTTT
TRBD1 | NA | TRBJ2-1 | TRBV29-1 | CSVPGQGAREQFF | TGCAGCGTTCCGGGACAGGGGGCTAGGGAGCAGTTCTTC
NA | NA | TRBJ2-3 | TRBV7-3 | CASSTTNTDTQYF | TGTGCCAGCAGCACCACTAACACAGATACGCAGTATTTT
NA | NA | TRBJ1-1 | TRBV5-1 | CASSSLSPMNTEAFF | TGCGCCAGCAGCTCCTTAAGCCCCATGAACACTGAAGCTTTCTTT
NA | NA | TRBJ2-1 | TRBV2 | CASSEALGVTEQFF | TGTGCCAGCAGTGAAGCGCTGGGGGTTACTGAGCAGTTCTTC
NA | NA | TRBJ2-1 | TRBV4-3 | CASSQDRLVRGEQFF | TGCGCCAGCAGCCAAGATCGACTAGTTAGGGGTGAGCAGTTCTTC
TRBD2 | many | TRBJ2-3 | TRBV10-3 | CAISESGTSGRSWTDTQYF | TGTGCCATCAGTGAGTCGGGGACTAGCGGGAGGTCGTGGACAGATACGCAGTATTTT
TRBD1 | NA | TRBJ2-1 | TRBV6-2/TRBV6-3 | CASSRPGTGWYGQSYNEQFF | TGTGCCAGCAGCAGACCCGGGACAGGGTGGTACGGGCAATCCTACAATGAGCAGTTCTTC
NA | NA | TRBJ2-5 | TRBV7-9 | CASSLGGQASAQYF | TGTGCCAGCAGCTTAGGGGGCCAGGCTTCGGCCCAGTACTTC
TRBD2 | few | TRBJ2-3 | TRBV6-2/TRBV6-3 | CASSYGLAGSSGTDTQYF | TGTGCCAGCAGTTATGGACTAGCGGGGTCCTCGGGCACAGATACGCAGTATTTT
TRBD2 | NA | TRBJ2-7 | TRBV7-8 | CAAGVSSYEQYF | TGTGCCGCGGGAGTGAGCTCCTACGAGCAGTACTTC
NA | many | TRBJ1-2 | TRBV12-3/TRBV12-4 | CASSSADSRGYTF | TGTGCCAGCAGTTCGGCGGACAGTAGAGGCTACACCTTC
TRBD2 | NA | TRBJ2-2 | TRBV12-3/TRBV12-4 | CASSLRGGGTGELFF | TGTGCCAGCAGTTTACGGGGGGGTGGCACCGGGGAGCTGTTTTTT
TRBD1 | few | TRBJ2-7 | TRBV20-1 | CSARDPRGQWEQYF | TGCAGTGCTAGAGATCCTCGGGGACAGTGGGAGCAGTACTTC
NA | many | TRBJ2-3 | TRBV7-2 | CASSLWAGVQDTQYF | TGTGCCAGCAGCTTATGGGCAGGGGTGCAAGATACGCAGTATTTT
NA | many | TRBJ2-5 | TRBV15 | CATSFSGNQETQYF | TGTGCCACCAGCTTTAGCGGCAACCAAGAGACCCAGTACTTC
TRBD1 | many | TRBJ1-1 | TRBV7-2 | CASSLNRGRTEAFF | TGTGCCAGCAGCTTAAACAGGGGTCGCACTGAAGCTTTCTTT
TRBD1 | NA | TRBJ2-5 | TRBV12-3/TRBV12-4 | CASRGGRTGASETQYF | TGTGCCAGCAGAGGGGGTAGGACAGGGGCAAGTGAGACCCAGTACTTC
TRBD2 | many | TRBJ2-7 | TRBV29-1 | CSATGGYEQYF | TGCAGCGCTACGGGGGGTTACGAGCAGTACTTC
NA | few | TRBJ1-5 | TRBV19 | CASSIDSGSNQPQHF | TGTGCCAGTAGTATAGATTCGGGGAGCAATCAGCCCCAGCATTTT